These 26 T cell receptor beta chains originate from one sample sequenced in a study of memory CD4+ T cells and cytomegalovirus serostatus. Some clones are missing from TCRdb's copy, which holds only in-frame ones; the method was immunoSEQ multiplex PCR. The sample holds 55,000 or so clones; about three quarters are singletons and the top ten take roughly 1.5%. Single viable CD3+CD4+CD8-CD45RO+ cells were sorted as the memory CD4+ T cells. Source material: memory CD4+ T cells from blood. These receptors were collected from an adult in good health and CMV-seropositive.

The genes are TRBV7-2 and TRBJ2-7, with D possibly matching TRBD1 (5 bases). The germline CDR1 and CDR2 sequences are SGHTA and FQGNSA. The CDR3 covers 14 residues. V lost 1 base to trimming and J lost 7 bases, with 14 bases between them. CDR3: CASSLGTGAVEQYF. CDR3 nucleotide sequence: TGTGCCAGCAGCTTAGGAACTGGGGCAGTGGAGCAGTACTTC.

The chain carries TRBV12-5 and TRBJ1-5; no clear D gene. The length of the CDR3 is 13 residues. Germline V gene lookup returns CDR1 LGHNT and CDR2 FRNRAP. V was shortened by 7 bases and J by 0 bases, with 7 bases between the two germline ends. Here the CDR3 reads CASAMNSNQPQHF. CDR3 bases: TGTGCTAGTGCCATGAATAGCAATCAGCCCCAGCATTTT.

This chain links TRBV7-2 with TRBJ2-5, with D possibly TRBD2 on 6 matching bases. The germline V gene encodes CDR1 SGHTA and CDR2 FQGNSA. This CDR3 region has 14 residues. Trimming cost V 5 bases and J 4 bases, with 14 bases left between them. CDR3 DNA: TGTGCCAGCAGCCCGCGGGTCGGGGGAGAGACCCAGTACTTC. It encodes CASSPRVGGETQYF.

The chain joins TRBV5-6 to TRBJ2-6; 10 bases align to TRBD1. With 4 bases clipped from V and 4 bases from J, the junction kept 8 bases outside the gene matches. This CDR3 comprises 17 residues. Germline V gene lookup returns CDR1 SGHDT and CDR2 YYEEEE. CDR3 residues: CASSPRDRGTGANVLTF. For the CDR3, the DNA is TGTGCCAGCAGCCCCCGGGACAGGGGAACCGGGGCCAACGTCCTGACTTTC.

This clone was counted only a few times. The DNA for the CDR3 is TGTGCCAGCAGCGCCGCTAGCGGGAGGGCCCTCTACAATGAGCAGTTCTTC. Protein sequence: CASSAASGRALYNEQFF. This chain uses TRBV11-1 with TRBJ2-1; TRBD2 matches at 12 bases. CDR1 and CDR2 (germline): SGHAT, FQDESV (reference sequence). V lost 5 bases, J lost 3 bases, and 8 bases stayed unmatched. The CDR3 is made up of 17 amino acids.

The chain couples TRBV28 to TRBJ2-2; D possibly corresponds to TRBD2 (6 bases). Deletions cut 6 bases from V and 5 bases from J, with 13 bases between. Germline lookup yields CDR1 MDHEN and CDR2 SYDVKM. This CDR3 has 14 residues. The CDR3 DNA follows: TGTGCCAGCAGGGAGGGACCGCGGACCGGGGAGCTGTTTTTT. Amino acid sequence: CASREGPRTGELFF. The full variable domain, with the rest looked up from reference TRBV28 and TRBJ2-2, is DVKVTQSSRYLVKRTGEKVFLECVQDMDHENMFWYRQDPGLGLRLIYFSYDVKMKEKGDIPEGYSVSREKKERFSLILESASTNQTSMYLCASREGPRTGELFFGEGSRLTVL.

This clone has only a few counts. The chain employs TRBV5-4 and TRBJ2-4; D is unresolved. With 4 bases removed from V and 4 bases from J, the gap between germline ends came to 15 bases. The CDR3 totals 15 residues. Germline V lookup: CDR1 SGHNT, CDR2 YYREEE (reference sequence). The CDR3 region is CASSTPDGRKNIQYF. The DNA of the CDR3 is TGTGCCAGCAGCACGCCGGACGGCAGAAAAAACATTCAGTACTTC.

The J gene is TRBJ1-1, the V gene TRBV13, with D possibly matching TRBD1 (6 bases). The germline V and J ends were trimmed by 3 bases and 2 bases, with 19 bases remaining between them. This CDR3 contains 17 residues. Germline values: CDR1 PRHDT, CDR2 FYEKMQ (reference sequence). This CDR3 is CASSLSLGGGPNTEAFF. The CDR3 DNA sequence: TGTGCCAGCAGCTTGTCTTTGGGTGGGGGCCCTAACACTGAAGCTTTCTTT.

This chain connects TRBV2 to TRBJ1-5, with D perhaps TRBD1 (6 bases). V shed 5 bases and J shed 1 base, with 12 bases lying between them. Germline V CDR1 and CDR2: SNHLY, FYNNEI. The CDR3 sequence is 15 residues long. The CDR3 DNA reads as TGTGCCAGCAGTTTACAGGGTTGGAGCAATCAGCCCCAGCATTTT. This codes for CASSLQGWSNQPQHF.

This sequence joins TRBV5-1 and TRBJ2-3; D gene unclear. V was shortened by 0 bases and J by 4 bases, with 9 bases between the two germline ends. Germline V gene data show CDR1 as SGHRS and CDR2 as YFSETQ. The CDR3 has 14 amino acids. The CDR3 coding sequence is TGCGCCAGCAGCTTGGATGGTAGCCCAGATACGCAGTATTTT. It encodes CASSLDGSPDTQYF.

The chain is built from TRBV11-2 and TRBJ2-2; the D call may be TRBD1 or TRBD2 (6 bases each). Trimming removed 8 bases at V and 5 bases at J, with 18 bases between. Germline V gene sequence: CDR1 SGHAT, CDR2 FQNNGV. The CDR3 is 15 amino acids. CDR3 nucleotides: TGTGCCAGCTGGAATCTGAGGGGGAGGACCGGGGAGCTGTTTTTT. Protein product: CASWNLRGRTGELFF.

The chain has TRBV18 and TRBJ1-2, with 8 bases aligning to TRBD1. The V segment lost 2 bases and the J segment 8 bases; nucleotides outside the gene matches: 10. Germline values: CDR1 KGHSH, CDR2 LQKENI. The CDR3 spans 15 residues. The CDR3 loop reads CASSPWAGGEEGYTF. In DNA form, the CDR3 reads TGTGCCAGCTCACCATGGGCAGGGGGCGAAGAGGGCTACACCTTC.

V and J are TRBV29-1 and TRBJ2-2, with 13 positions matching TRBD2. Looked up from germline, CDR1 is SQVTM and CDR2 is ANQGSEA. The V segment lost 5 bases and the J segment 4 bases; nucleotides outside the gene matches: 4. There are 15 residues in the CDR3. The CDR3 region is CSVLLAGGGTGELFF. The CDR3 DNA sequence: TGCAGCGTTCTACTAGCGGGAGGGGGCACCGGGGAGCTGTTTTTT.

The chain joins TRBV30 to TRBJ2-7; D unclear. The CDR3 totals 12 residues. V lost 3 bases, J lost 4 bases, and 10 bases lay in between. Germline assignment: CDR1 GTSNPN and CDR2 SVGIG (reference sequence). The CDR3 is CAWSEVGYEQYF. In DNA, the CDR3 is TGTGCCTGGAGCGAGGTGGGTTACGAGCAGTACTTC. Combining the CDR3 with reference TRBV30 and TRBJ2-7 gives the whole variable domain SQTIHQWPATLVQPVGSPLSLECTVEGTSNPNLYWYRQAAGRGLQLLFYSVGIGQISSEVPQNLSASRPQDRQFILSSKKLLLSDSGFYLCAWSEVGYEQYFGPGTRLTVT.

The genes are TRBV5-4 and TRBJ2-2; 14 nucleotides agree with TRBD2. Germline V gives CDR1 SGHNT, CDR2 YYREEE (reference sequence). V was clipped by 4 bases and J by 6 bases; unmatched bases: 2. The CDR3 has 15 residues. The CDR3 region is CASSRGLAGAGELFF. The CDR3 bases are TGTGCCAGCAGCAGGGGACTAGCGGGAGCCGGGGAGCTGTTTTTT.

The chain is built from TRBV28 and TRBJ1-4, with unresolved D. The germline V gene has CDR1 MDHEN and CDR2 SYDVKM. V shed 3 bases and J shed 6 bases, with 11 bases lying between them. The CDR3 covers 14 residues. DNA of the CDR3: TGTGCCAGCAGTTTGCCAGCCCTTCATGAAAAACTGTTTTTT. This encodes CASSLPALHEKLFF.

This chain joins TRBV7-3 and TRBJ2-1; D perhaps matches TRBD2 (6 bases). The CDR3 is made up of 15 amino acids. V was clipped by 2 bases and J by 7 bases, with 15 bases between them. Germline V gives CDR1 SGHTA, CDR2 FQGTGA. The chain's CDR3 is CASSLSGDAGNEQFF. In DNA, the CDR3 is TGTGCCAGCAGCTTATCGGGGGATGCCGGGAATGAGCAGTTCTTC.

V and J are TRBV6-6 and TRBJ2-4, with a weak D call TRBD2 (5 bases). Germline loops: CDR1 MNHNY, CDR2 SVGAGI (reference sequence). The germline V and J ends were trimmed by 8 bases and 0 bases, with 11 bases remaining between them. The CDR3 contains 14 residues. The CDR3 protein is CASLDSLAKNIQYF. The CDR3 region has the DNA TGTGCCAGCCTGGACTCTCTAGCCAAAAACATTCAGTACTTC.

The chain employs TRBV4-1 and TRBJ2-5, with 8 bases aligning to TRBD2. The germline V gene has CDR1 MGHRA and CDR2 YSYEKL. The V gene end was trimmed by 3 bases and the J gene end by 7 bases; junction bases not matched to a gene: 10. The CDR3 length is 15 residues. The CDR3 loop reads CASSQREDPIWTQYF. The CDR3 coding sequence is TGCGCCAGCAGCCAGCGGGAGGACCCCATCTGGACCCAGTACTTC.

The chain joins TRBV28 to TRBJ1-5, with TRBD1 matching 7 bases. The V gene's germline CDR1 is MDHEN and CDR2 SYDVKM. The CDR3 sequence is 16 residues long. With 3 bases clipped from V and 1 base from J, the junction kept 6 bases outside the gene matches. CDR3 in DNA: TGTGCCAGCAGTTTCGAGGGGGCGCGAAGCAATCAGCCCCAGCATTTT. Protein sequence: CASSFEGARSNQPQHF.

The chain couples TRBV20-1 to TRBJ2-7; D is unclear. V was pared by 3 bases and J by 4 bases, with 7 bases between. This CDR3 is 11 amino acids long. CDR1 and CDR2 (germline): DFQATT, SNEGSKA (reference sequence). The CDR3, as DNA: TGCAGTGCTAGTTCCCAGTACGAGCAGTACTTC. Its translation: CSASSQYEQYF.

This CDR3 reads CASSQDIQNPYGYTF. As DNA, the CDR3 is TGCGCCAGCAGCCAAGATATTCAAAACCCCTATGGCTACACCTTC. The V call is TRBV4-3, the J call TRBJ1-2; D unresolved. This CDR3 contains 15 residues. Germline V gene lookup returns CDR1 LGHNA and CDR2 YSLEER. Deletions cut 0 bases from V and 4 bases from J, with 12 bases between.

The chain has TRBV6-1 and TRBJ1-5; a possible D gene is TRBD1 (5 bases). Germline V gives CDR1 MNHNS, CDR2 SASEGT. V was clipped by 4 bases and J by 4 bases, with 8 bases between them. The CDR3 is made up of 13 amino acids. Here the CDR3 reads CASSVQGNQPQHF. The CDR3, as DNA: TGTGCCAGCAGTGTCCAGGGAAATCAGCCCCAGCATTTT.

The rearrangement joins TRBV7-2 to TRBJ1-1, with unresolved D. Trimming removed 0 bases from V and 6 bases from J, with 11 bases in between. The CDR3 covers 14 residues. The V gene's germline CDR1 is SGHTA and CDR2 FQGNSA. CDR3 residues: CASSLAGGVSEAFF. CDR3 coding DNA: TGTGCCAGCAGCTTAGCGGGCGGGGTATCTGAAGCTTTCTTT. Full variable domain (remainder filled in from reference TRBV7-2 and TRBJ1-1): GAGVSQSPSNKVTEKGKDVELRCDPISGHTALYWYRQSLGQGLEFLIYFQGNSAPDKSGLPSDRFSAERTGGSVSTLTIQRTQQEDSAVYLCASSLAGGVSEAFFGQGTRLTVV.

This clone was seen only once. The V and J genes are TRBV11-3 and TRBJ2-2; D is uncertain. Germline CDR1 SGHNT, CDR2 YENEEA. The CDR3 runs to 13 residues. V was shortened by 5 bases and J by 6 bases, with 10 bases between the two germline ends. CDR3 DNA sequence: TGTGCCAGCAGCCATCGTGTTGCCGGGGAGCTGTTTTTT. Its translation: CASSHRVAGELFF.

This chain connects TRBV2 to TRBJ2-2, with D possibly TRBD2 on 6 matching bases. Germline lookup yields CDR1 SNHLY and CDR2 FYNNEI. The CDR3 is 16 residues long. Between the trimmed V and J ends, which lost 5 bases and 4 bases, there was a span of 17 bases. The CDR3 loop reads CASSPPAGGITGELFF. CDR3 DNA: TGTGCCAGCAGTCCCCCAGCGGGCGGAATCACCGGGGAGCTGTTTTTT.